The 23 T cell receptor beta chains in this list originate from one sample, sequenced in a study of blood T cell repertoires in COVID-19. This table comes from immunoSEQ multiplex PCR, and its TCRdb copy is limited to in-frame clones, with some not included. The sample has about 180,000 clones, about 82% seen once. Material: PBMCs or T cells enriched from blood (not recorded which). The receptor set was obtained from a woman in her twenties or thirties who had recovered from COVID-19.

The chain is built from TRBV28 and TRBJ2-1; 15 bases fit TRBD2. In germline, CDR1 is MDHEN, CDR2 SYDVKM. The CDR3 runs 17 residues. J gave up 4 bases and V 5 bases, and 6 bases lay outside the gene matches. Here the CDR3 reads CASSPDGLAGGYNEQFF. CDR3 DNA sequence: TGTGCCAGCAGTCCTGACGGACTAGCGGGAGGGTACAATGAGCAGTTCTTC.

This clone was observed a handful of times. V usage is TRBV9 and J usage is TRBJ2-1, with a possible D match to TRBD1 (5 bases). The CDR3 is 16 amino acids. Trimming removed 0 bases at V and 6 bases at J, with 16 bases between. Germline values: CDR1 SGDLS, CDR2 YYNGEE. For the CDR3, the DNA is TGTGCCAGCAGCGTAGCCGGACACCTCAGGTCCAATGAGCAGTTCTTC. This codes for CASSVAGHLRSNEQFF.

The rearrangement uses TRBV11-2 and TRBJ1-4; a weak D match, TRBD1 (6 bases). The CDR3 runs to 13 residues. V lost 8 bases, J lost 7 bases, and 14 bases lay in between. Germline assignment: CDR1 SGHAT and CDR2 FQNNGV. CDR3 amino acids: CASGGRDIEKLFF. In nucleotides, the CDR3 is TGTGCCAGCGGGGGCAGAGATATTGAAAAACTGTTTTTT.

This chain connects TRBV2 to TRBJ1-1; maybe TRBD1 (5 bases). Germline CDR1 SNHLY, CDR2 FYNNEI. This CDR3 has 13 residues. Trimming pared 8 bases from V and 0 bases from J, leaving 10 bases between. CDR3 amino acids: CASARQMNTEAFF. The CDR3 DNA reads TGTGCCAGCGCTCGACAGATGAACACTGAAGCTTTCTTT.

The rearrangement uses TRBV25-1 and TRBJ1-6, with 10 bases matching TRBD1. CDR1 MGHDK and CDR2 SYGVNS come from the germline V gene. The CDR3 sequence is 17 residues long. V dropped 8 bases and J dropped 0; count of bases not matched to a gene: 7. The CDR3 nucleotides read TGTGCCAGCGAAGGGACAGGGGAAGGCTCCTATAATTCACCCCTCCACTTT. It yields the protein CASEGTGEGSYNSPLHF. Using reference TRBV25-1 and TRBJ1-6 for the parts outside the CDR3, the full variable domain is EADIYQTPRYLVIGTGKKITLECSQTMGHDKMYWYQQDPGMELHLIHYSYGVNSTEKGDLSSESTVSRIRTEHFPLTLESARPSHTSQYLCASEGTGEGSYNSPLHFGNGTRLTVT.

CDR3: CASSLVASGRARSYEQYF. The CDR3 DNA reads TGTGCCAGCAGCTTAGTAGCTAGCGGGAGGGCCAGGTCCTACGAGCAGTACTTC. The rearrangement links TRBV7-2 to TRBJ2-7; 12 nucleotides match TRBD2. This CDR3 is 18 amino acids long. The trim removed 1 base at V and 1 base at J, leaving 8 bases unmatched. Germline V gene data show CDR1 as SGHTA and CDR2 as FQGNSA.

This clone was seen once. The rearrangement joins TRBV18 to TRBJ2-1, with 11 positions matching TRBD2. Germline V gene sequence: CDR1 KGHSH, CDR2 LQKENI. V gave up 6 bases and J gave up 4 bases; unmatched junction bases: 5. The CDR3 has 15 amino acids. The CDR3 loop reads CASSGGTSGYNEQFF. CDR3 nucleotide sequence: TGTGCCAGCTCGGGGGGGACTAGCGGATACAATGAGCAGTTCTTC.

The chain links TRBV7-3 to TRBJ2-1, with D perhaps matching TRBD2 (5 bases). The V gene's germline CDR1 is SGHTA and CDR2 FQGTGA. This CDR3 spans 12 amino acids. Trimming removed 5 bases from V and 9 bases from J, with 11 bases in between. The DNA for the CDR3 is TGTGCCAGCAGCGACGGGGTAGGTGAGCAGTTCTTC. The encoded protein is CASSDGVGEQFF.

The chain carries TRBV28 and TRBJ1-1, with D possibly TRBD1 on 5 matching bases. CDR3 length: 15 amino acids. V lost 3 bases, J lost 5 bases, and 16 bases lay in between. Germline assignment: CDR1 MDHEN and CDR2 SYDVKM. CDR3 nucleotides: TGTGCCAGCAGTTTTTCTGGGGCAGGGAGGACTGAAGCTTTCTTT. This translates into CASSFSGAGRTEAFF.

V and J are TRBV5-1 and TRBJ1-5; D may be TRBD1 (6 bases). Trimming shortened V by 0 bases and J by 6 bases, and 13 bases separated the two germline ends. The CDR3 is 15 residues long. CDR1 SGHRS and CDR2 YFSETQ come from the germline V gene. CDR3 residues: CASSLEGLGGQPQHF. Written as DNA, the CDR3 is TGCGCCAGCAGCTTGGAGGGACTAGGGGGTCAGCCCCAGCATTTT.

The V call is TRBV18, the J call TRBJ1-2; D gene uncertain. CDR1 and CDR2 from the germline V gene are KGHSH and LQKENI. V lost 5 bases, J lost 6 bases, and 13 bases lay in between. This CDR3 spans 13 amino acids. The CDR3 DNA reads as TGTGCCAGCTCATACCAGGCTGGCGATGGCTACACCTTC. This encodes CASSYQAGDGYTF.

The chain carries TRBV5-1 and TRBJ2-1; 7 nucleotides line up with TRBD2. Germline values: CDR1 SGHRS, CDR2 YFSETQ. This CDR3 comprises 14 residues. The V gene end was trimmed by 3 bases and the J gene end by 6 bases; junction bases not matched to a gene: 6. DNA of the CDR3: TGCGCCAGCAGCTGGCGGTCTAGCGGCAATGAGCAGTTCTTC. The encoded protein is CASSWRSSGNEQFF.

V gene TRBV5-1 combines with J gene TRBJ2-3, with TRBD1 matching 9 bases. The CDR3 runs 15 residues. V trimming: 4 bases; J trimming: 4 bases; junction bases outside the gene matches: 7. CDR1 and CDR2 from the germline V gene are SGHRS and YFSETQ. CDR3 nucleotide sequence: TGCGCCAGCAGCAGACAGGACAGGGGATCAGATACGCAGTATTTT. Its protein is CASSRQDRGSDTQYF. Combining the CDR3 with reference TRBV5-1 and TRBJ2-3 gives the whole variable domain KAGVTQTPRYLIKTRGQQVTLSCSPISGHRSVSWYQQTPGQGLQFLFEYFSETQRNKGNFPGRFSGRQFSNSRSEMNVSTLELGDSALYLCASSRQDRGSDTQYFGPGTRLTVL.

The CDR3 loop is CASSLRAQSSYNEQFF. The DNA for the CDR3 is TGTGCCAGCAGCTTGAGGGCACAGAGCTCCTACAATGAGCAGTTCTTC. The V gene is TRBV11-2, the J gene TRBJ2-1; D might be TRBD2 (5 bases). The CDR3 has 16 amino acids. The V end lost 3 bases, the J end lost 0 bases, and 12 bases lay between the germline ends. Germline lookup yields CDR1 SGHAT and CDR2 FQNNGV.

The chain couples TRBV18 to TRBJ1-2, with TRBD1 matching over 11 bases. This CDR3 is built from 16 residues. Per the germline V gene, CDR1 is KGHSH and CDR2 is LQKENI. The junction had 6 bases not matched to a gene; V was cut back by 4 bases and J by 2 bases. The CDR3 sequence: CASSQIRTGGNYGYTF. The CDR3 coding sequence is TGTGCCAGCTCACAAATAAGGACAGGGGGCAACTATGGCTACACCTTC.

This clone was observed once. The V call is TRBV7-2, the J call TRBJ1-3, with TRBD1 as a possible D gene (6 bases). Germline values: CDR1 SGHTA, CDR2 FQGNSA. Deletions cut 3 bases from V and 4 bases from J, with 16 bases between. The CDR3 has 16 amino acids. The CDR3 sequence is CASSFGGGRGGNTIYF. In DNA form, the CDR3 reads TGTGCCAGCAGCTTTGGGGGGGGGCGAGGAGGAAACACCATATATTTT.

The sample holds many counts of this clone. The V call is TRBV19, the J call TRBJ1-1; D ambiguous. The CDR3 is 13 residues long. Germline V gene lookup returns CDR1 LNHDA and CDR2 SQIVND (reference sequence). Trimming stripped 8 bases from V and 4 bases from J, with 14 bases between. For the CDR3, the DNA is TGTGCCAGTTTATCAAGTTTTAGCACTGAAGCTTTCTTT. It codes for CASLSSFSTEAFF.

The J gene is TRBJ1-2, the V gene TRBV5-4, with TRBD1 matching 9 bases. Germline V gene data show CDR1 as SGHNT and CDR2 as YYREEE (reference sequence). The V segment lost 3 bases and the J segment 5 bases; nucleotides outside the gene matches: 5. This CDR3 spans 14 amino acids. The CDR3 nucleotides are TGTGCCAGCAGCTGGGGACAGGGTCGGTATGGCTACACCTTC. The encoded protein is CASSWGQGRYGYTF. The whole variable domain, filled in from reference TRBV5-4 and TRBJ1-2, reads ETGVTQSPTHLIKTRGQQVTLRCSSQSGHNTVSWYQQALGQGPQFIFQYYREEENGRGNFPPRFSGLQFPNYSSELNVNALELDDSALYLCASSWGQGRYGYTFGSGTRLTVV.

This chain connects TRBV28 to TRBJ1-1; TRBD1 agrees at 7 bases. The CDR3 sequence is 11 residues long. Germline values: CDR1 MDHEN, CDR2 SYDVKM. With V trimmed by 6 bases and J by 11 bases, 6 bases remained unmatched. CDR3: CASRTGLAAFF. CDR3 DNA: TGTGCCAGCAGGACAGGGCTTGCGGCTTTCTTT.

The chain recombines TRBV10-3 with TRBJ1-2; perhaps TRBD1 as D (5 bases). CDR1 ENHRY and CDR2 SYGVKD come from the germline V gene. V was pared by 0 bases and J by 6 bases, with 11 bases between. The CDR3 runs 14 residues. The CDR3 region has the DNA TGTGCCATCAGTGAGTCGGCAGGGCAGGATGGCTACACCTTC. Protein: CAISESAGQDGYTF.

The genes are TRBV7-2 and TRBJ2-2; D is ambiguous. CDR3 size: 13 residues. V was shortened by 4 bases and J by 6 bases, with 9 bases between the two germline ends. Germline V lookup: CDR1 SGHTA, CDR2 FQGNSA. The CDR3 sequence is CASSSREPGELFF. In nucleotides, the CDR3 is TGTGCCAGCAGCTCTAGAGAACCCGGGGAGCTGTTTTTT.

This chain uses TRBV4-1 with TRBJ2-7; 7 bases match TRBD2. The V segment lost 3 bases and the J segment 0 bases; nucleotides outside the gene matches: 8. This CDR3 contains 16 residues. From germline, CDR1 is MGHRA and CDR2 YSYEKL. The CDR3 is CASSQSSGAYSYEQYF. The CDR3 bases are TGCGCCAGCAGCCAGTCGAGCGGGGCCTACTCCTACGAGCAGTACTTC.

This chain uses TRBV28 with TRBJ1-4; 9 bases agree with TRBD1. After removal of 6 bases from V and 12 bases from J, the junction contained 11 bases not matched to a gene. Per germline, CDR1 MDHEN and CDR2 SYDVKM. There are 14 residues in the CDR3. As DNA, the CDR3 is TGTGCCAGCAGCCCAATCGGGACAGGGTATCAACTGTTTTTT. Translated, it gives CASSPIGTGYQLFF.